Shown below are 2 T cell receptor beta chains from a single sample sequenced in a study of blood T cells in healthy people across ages. A second PCR, run for about 7 to 11 cycles, used a sample-barcoded 5' primer plus a J-beta primer mix. Each CDR3 protein gets one entry after TCRdb re-called the 5' RACE reads with MiXCR. The table records about 1.8 million distinct CDR3 sequences, 40% to 55% of them present only once. Specimen: blood. The receptors stem from a woman aged 35 to 49 in good health.

The chain couples TRBV7-9 to TRBJ2-3; 9 nucleotides agree with TRBD2. V was clipped by 5 bases and J by 1 base; unmatched bases: 10. The CDR3 loop spans 17 amino acids. Germline V gene sequence: CDR1 SEHNR, CDR2 FQNEAQ (reference sequence). CDR3 bases: TGTGCCAGCAGCCCCAAGGGGGTAGCGGGGGGCACAGATACGCAGTATTTT. Translation: CASSPKGVAGGTDTQYF.

The chain couples TRBV5-5 to TRBJ2-3; D might be TRBD2 (7 bases). The CDR3 consists of 16 residues. Trimming took off 7 bases at V and 4 bases at J, with 22 bases between the two ends. Germline V gives CDR1 SGHKS, CDR2 YYEKEE (reference sequence). The CDR3 sequence: CASVPRGAVFADTQYF. The CDR3 DNA reads as TGTGCCAGCGTACCACGGGGGGCAGTTTTCGCAGATACGCAGTATTTT.